This T cell receptor beta chain was documented in a study of CD8+ T cells in alopecia areata. Study details: Each of the treated patients was given oral tofacitinib, 5 to 10 mg twice daily, for moderate-to-severe alopecia areata. The study's findings and limits: Against the mouse data, patients shared TCRs less clearly, possibly for HLA reasons. It was lesional scalp, especially alopecia totalis/universalis, that showed higher clonality than normal scalp.

Peripheral blood and lesional scalp punch biopsies were taken from alopecia areata patients. The CDR3 is made up of 13 amino acids. CDR1 MGHRA and CDR2 YSYEKL come from the germline V gene. Trimming took 0 bases from V and 2 from J, leaving 2 bases between them. TCR sequencing used cDNA made by reverse transcription of extracted RNA. Sequencing was performed with immunoSEQ multiplex PCR; in TCRdb, only in-frame clones are kept and a portion is missing. This table holds 75,000 to 100,000 clones, about 40% found once. This clone came up a few times. Its antigen is undetermined. This chain connects TRBV4-1 to TRBJ1-5, with D unclear. Sequenced input: CD4+ T cells sorted from blood. The TCR comes from a human donor with alopecia areata. CDR3 residues: CASSQDGNQPQHF. The CDR3 bases are TGCGCCAGCAGCCAAGACGGCAATCAGCCCCAGCATTTT.